The rows below give T cell receptor beta chains drawn from one sample of a study of Ad26.COV2.S vaccination and SARS-CoV-2 variants. Some clones are missing from TCRdb's copy, which holds only in-frame ones; the method was immunoSEQ multiplex PCR. The sample shows hundreds of thousands of clones, around 90% of them seen only once. This sample comprised peripheral blood, obtained in a trial of Ad26.COV2.S vaccine versus placebo. Receptor source: a person aged 18-60 years who received the Ad26.COV2.S COVID-19 vaccine or a placebo. The CDR3 runs from the conserved cysteine through the conserved F or W. A D gene is named only where the DNA matches it firmly. Rows may omit the clone size; those that give it use once, few, many or a size class.

J gene,D gene,clone size,V gene,CDR3 DNA,CDR3 protein
TRBJ1-1,NA,NA,TRBV7-2,TGTGCCAGCACCCTAGGGGGGGGAGTGTCTGAAGCTTTCTTT,CASTLGGGVSEAFF
TRBJ2-3,TRBD2,NA,TRBV3-1/TRBV3-2,TGTGCCAGGGCGGCTAGCGGGGGGGCCACAGATACGCAGTATTTT,CARAASGGATDTQYF
TRBJ1-1,NA,NA,TRBV29-1,TGCAGCGTTGATAGGGCAGGGATGGTCTCCACTGAAGCTTTCTTT,CSVDRAGMVSTEAFF
TRBJ1-1,NA,NA,TRBV28,TGTGCCAGCAGCCTCTACACTGAAGCTTTCTTT,CASSLYTEAFF
TRBJ2-2,TRBD2,NA,TRBV2,TGTGCCAGCAGTTCTAGCGGGGGGACACCTAACACCGGGGAGCTGTTTTTT,CASSSSGGTPNTGELFF
TRBJ2-6,NA,NA,TRBV5-5,TGTGCCAGCAGCTTGGACGCGGGTTCTGGGGCCAACGTCCTGACTTTC,CASSLDAGSGANVLTF
TRBJ1-3,NA,NA,TRBV2,TGTGCCAGCAGTGAGGGCAGGGCTAACTCTGGAAACACCATATATTTT,CASSEGRANSGNTIYF
TRBJ1-2,NA,NA,TRBV27,TGTGCCAGCAGTTTCAGGGTTTCCTATGGCTACACCTTC,CASSFRVSYGYTF
TRBJ2-5,TRBD2,NA,TRBV6-2/TRBV6-3,TGTGCCAGCAGTTTTAGCGGGGGGTTGATGGAGACCCAGTACTTC,CASSFSGGLMETQYF
TRBJ1-5,NA,NA,TRBV30,TGTGCCTGGAGTGTCCCCCATTGGGGGGACAATCAGCCCCAGCATTTT,CAWSVPHWGDNQPQHF
TRBJ2-2,NA,NA,TRBV4-1,TGCGCCAGCAGACACCCCGGCGGAGGGACCGGGGAGCTGTTTTTT,CASRHPGGGTGELFF
TRBJ2-2,NA,NA,TRBV7-9,TGTGCCAGCAGCTTCTTTAGACTGAACACCGGGGAGCTGTTTTTT,CASSFFRLNTGELFF
TRBJ1-1,NA,NA,TRBV12-5,TGTGCTAGTGGACCGACCGACACTGAAGCTTTCTTT,CASGPTDTEAFF
TRBJ1-3,NA,NA,TRBV28,TGTGCCAGCAGAACAGGGTCGATGGTGCACACCATATATTTT,CASRTGSMVHTIYF
TRBJ2-7,NA,NA,TRBV11-2,TGTGCCAGCAGCTTAGTGGGATACGAGCAGTACTTC,CASSLVGYEQYF
TRBJ2-4,NA,NA,TRBV28,TGTGCCAGCGGAAGGGAGGTCCAGTACTTC,CASGREVQYF
TRBJ2-3,NA,NA,TRBV6-2/TRBV6-3,TGTGCCAGCAGTTACCCTTCACCTACGCAGTATTTT,CASSYPSPTQYF
TRBJ2-3,NA,NA,TRBV6-4,TGTGCCAGCAGTGATGGAGGAGATACGCAGTATTTT,CASSDGGDTQYF
TRBJ2-1,TRBD1,NA,TRBV27,TGTGCCAGCAGTTTATCCCTACAGGGGTATGAGCAGTTCTTC,CASSLSLQGYEQFF
TRBJ2-2,NA,NA,TRBV27,TGTGCCAGCAGCACCCCAGGGGAGGACACCGGGGAGCTGTTTTTT,CASSTPGEDTGELFF
TRBJ2-1,NA,NA,TRBV6-1,TGTGCCAGCAGTGAAATTGGGATCGGTGGAGAGCAGTTCTTC,CASSEIGIGGEQFF
TRBJ1-4,NA,NA,TRBV7-2,TGTGCCAGCAGCCCGGTAGGAGGGCAGGCTGCTGAAAAACTGTTTTTT,CASSPVGGQAAEKLFF
TRBJ2-7,NA,NA,TRBV19,TGTGCCAGTAGTCCGGCGGGGTTCTACGAGCAGTACTTC,CASSPAGFYEQYF
TRBJ2-2,TRBD1,NA,TRBV18,TGTGCCAGCTCACCACACGAAGTAGGACAGGGGGTCACCGGGGAGCTGTTTTTT,CASSPHEVGQGVTGELFF
TRBJ2-1,TRBD2,NA,TRBV19,TGTGCCAGTAGTATTCACCCACTCGGCGGGGGGGCCAATGAGCAGTTCTTC,CASSIHPLGGGANEQFF
TRBJ2-7,NA,NA,TRBV6-5,TGTGCCAGCAGTTCTCACAGGTTCTACGAGCAGTACTTC,CASSSHRFYEQYF
TRBJ2-2,NA,NA,TRBV27,TGTGCCAGCAGTGACAGATATGGCACCGGGGAGCTGTTTTTT,CASSDRYGTGELFF
TRBJ1-3,NA,NA,TRBV3-1/TRBV3-2,TGTGCCAGCAGCCTCGGAAAGGGGCATGTTGGAAACACCATATATTTT,CASSLGKGHVGNTIYF
TRBJ1-4,NA,NA,TRBV19,TGTGCCAGTAGTCGGACAGCCACTAATGAAAAACTGTTTTTT,CASSRTATNEKLFF
TRBJ2-5,NA,NA,TRBV30,TGTGCCTGGTCCCCACTAAGGCTCGGAGAGACCCAGTACTTC,CAWSPLRLGETQYF
TRBJ1-5,NA,NA,TRBV6-5,TGTGCCAGCACCAAGGAAATCGGCAATCAGCCCCAGCATTTT,CASTKEIGNQPQHF
TRBJ2-5,NA,NA,TRBV7-9,TGTGCCATTACCCGGGACGACCAAGAGACCCAGTACTTC,CAITRDDQETQYF
TRBJ2-5,NA,NA,TRBV5-8,TGTGCCAGCAGCGACCGGACAAGGACATTTGAGGAGACCCAGTACTTC,CASSDRTRTFEETQYF
TRBJ2-1,TRBD1,NA,TRBV5-4,TGTGCCAGCAGCTCAACAGGGGCCTCCTACAATGAGCAGTTCTTC,CASSSTGASYNEQFF
TRBJ1-1,TRBD1,NA,TRBV10-3,TGTGCCATCAGTGAGTCGTTTGGACAGGGTAGGACTGAAGCTTTCTTT,CAISESFGQGRTEAFF
TRBJ1-3,NA,NA,TRBV19,TGTGCCAGTAGTAAAGCTCCTGGAAACACCATATATTTT,CASSKAPGNTIYF
TRBJ2-7,TRBD2,NA,TRBV4-3,TGCGCCAGCAGCCAAGATCTCTTAGGGACTAGCGGGACCTACGAGCAGTACTTC,CASSQDLLGTSGTYEQYF
TRBJ1-1,TRBD1,NA,TRBV29-1,TGCAGCGCGATACAGGGGAACCTGAACACTGAAGCTTTCTTT,CSAIQGNLNTEAFF
TRBJ1-4,TRBD1,NA,TRBV7-3,TGTGCCAGCAGGGGGACAGGGGCAACTAATGAAAAACTGTTTTTT,CASRGTGATNEKLFF
TRBJ2-1,TRBD2,NA,TRBV7-9,TGTGCCAGCAGCACCCCCAGGGACCGGACTAGCGGGAGTAGCAATGAGCAGTTCTTC,CASSTPRDRTSGSSNEQFF
TRBJ2-2,NA,NA,TRBV6-5,TGTGCCAGCAACCACGATTTCAGCACCGGGGAGCTGTTTTTT,CASNHDFSTGELFF
TRBJ2-1,TRBD2,NA,TRBV6-4,TGTGCCAGCAGTGAGGGCGGGGGGCCATACAATGAGCAGTTCTTC,CASSEGGGPYNEQFF
TRBJ2-7,NA,NA,TRBV6-5,TGTGCCAGCATCCTTACTGGAGGGGTTACCCACGAGCAGTACTTC,CASILTGGVTHEQYF
TRBJ2-6,TRBD2,NA,TRBV19,TGTGCCAGTAGTACCCGGGACTATCCTCGCGTCCTGACTTTC,CASSTRDYPRVLTF
TRBJ1-5,NA,few,TRBV6-1,TGTGCCAGCAGTGAAAGGGAAGGGAGCCAGCCCCAGCATTTT,CASSEREGSQPQHF